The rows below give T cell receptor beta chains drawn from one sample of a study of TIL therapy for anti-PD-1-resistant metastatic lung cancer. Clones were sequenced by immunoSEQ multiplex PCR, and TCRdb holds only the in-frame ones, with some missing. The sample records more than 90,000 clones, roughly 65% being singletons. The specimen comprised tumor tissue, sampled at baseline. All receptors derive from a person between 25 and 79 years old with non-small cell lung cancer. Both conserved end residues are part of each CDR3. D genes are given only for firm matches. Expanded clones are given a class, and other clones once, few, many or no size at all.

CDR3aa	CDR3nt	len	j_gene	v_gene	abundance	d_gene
CASVKGGPGDSEAFF	TGCGCCAGCGTAAAGGGGGGGCCGGGAGACTCTGAAGCTTTCTTT	15	TRBJ1-1	TRBV5-1	.	.
CASSMRGAEQFF	TGTGCCAGTAGTATGAGGGGTGCTGAGCAGTTCTTC	12	TRBJ2-1	TRBV19	.	.
CACLRRELNEQFF	TGTGCCTGCCTCAGGCGGGAGTTAAATGAGCAGTTCTTC	13	TRBJ2-1	TRBV30	.	TRBD2
CASSSGLAGGPSMREQYF	TGCGCCAGCAGCTCGGGACTAGCGGGAGGGCCGTCGATGAGGGAGCAGTACTTC	18	TRBJ2-7	TRBV5-1	.	TRBD2
CASSLTTGQQSYEQYF	TGTGCCAGCAGCCTAACTACCGGGCAACAATCCTACGAGCAGTACTTC	16	TRBJ2-7	TRBV11-2	.	.
CASSPQQGGYNEQFF	TGTGCCAGCTCACCACAACAGGGGGGATACAATGAGCAGTTCTTC	15	TRBJ2-1	TRBV18	.	TRBD1
CASSYQNSADREHF	TGTGCCAGCAGTTACCAAAACAGCGCGGACAGAGAGCATTTT	14	TRBJ1-5	TRBV6-2/TRBV6-3	.	.
CAIRVGQTYEQYF	TGTGCCATCAGGGTCGGACAGACCTACGAGCAGTACTTC	13	TRBJ2-7	TRBV10-3	few	.
CASSFGQGYYGYTF	TGTGCCAGCAGTTTCGGACAGGGGTACTATGGCTACACCTTC	14	TRBJ1-2	TRBV6-5	.	TRBD1
CASSLVLPGPGSSGANVLTF	TGTGCCAGCAGTTTGGTCCTCCCGGGACCCGGAAGCTCTGGGGCCAACGTCCTGACTTTC	20	TRBJ2-6	TRBV27	.	.
CASVLGYSYNSPLHF	TGTGCTAGTGTTCTCGGGTACTCCTATAATTCACCCCTCCACTTT	15	TRBJ1-6	TRBV12-5	few	.
CASSFYNEQFF	TGTGCCAGCAGTTTCTACAATGAGCAGTTCTTC	11	TRBJ2-1	TRBV6-5	few	.
CASSRDPGSEQFF	TGTGCCAGCAGCCGGGACCCTGGTTCTGAGCAGTTCTTC	13	TRBJ2-1	TRBV6-4	few	.
CASSFTAREVVDSPLHF	TGTGCCAGCAGTTTCACCGCCCGAGAGGTCGTGGACTCACCCCTCCACTTT	17	TRBJ1-6	TRBV28	.	.
CASSLGGTSGSHEQFF	TGCGCCAGCAGCTTGGGTGGGACTAGCGGGAGTCATGAGCAGTTCTTC	16	TRBJ2-1	TRBV5-1	.	TRBD2
CASMIPPDTQYF	TGTGCCAGCATGATCCCACCGGATACGCAGTATTTT	12	TRBJ2-3	TRBV28	.	.
CASNQWGGNQPQHF	TGTGCCAGCAATCAGTGGGGGGGCAATCAGCCCCAGCATTTT	14	TRBJ1-5	TRBV9	many	.
CASSSGWNQPQHF	TGTGCCAGCAGTTCCGGGTGGAATCAGCCCCAGCATTTT	13	TRBJ1-5	TRBV6-5	.	.
CASSVSWSNQPQHF	TGTGCCAGCAGCGTTTCCTGGAGCAATCAGCCCCAGCATTTT	14	TRBJ1-5	TRBV9	few	.
CASSEDYEQYF	TGTGCCAGCAGTGAGGACTACGAGCAGTACTTC	11	TRBJ2-7	TRBV2	few	.
CASSTSGSADTQYF	TGTGCCAGCAGTACTAGCGGGAGTGCAGATACGCAGTATTTT	14	TRBJ2-3	TRBV3-1/TRBV3-2	once	TRBD2
CASSGTRDRGYNEQFF	TGCGCCAGCAGTGGAACTCGGGACAGGGGTTACAATGAGCAGTTCTTC	16	TRBJ2-1	TRBV10-2	.	TRBD1
CASSLYGTATNEKLFF	TGTGCCAGCAGCTTATATGGAACTGCAACTAATGAAAAACTGTTTTTT	16	TRBJ1-4	TRBV7-2	.	.
CAITPDTGELFF	TGTGCCATCACCCCAGACACCGGGGAGCTGTTTTTT	12	TRBJ2-2	TRBV10-3	.	.
CASRDSKNQPQHF	TGTGCCAGCAGAGACAGCAAAAATCAGCCCCAGCATTTT	13	TRBJ1-5	TRBV12-3/TRBV12-4	.	.
CASSQDRFDRTGNTGELFF	TGCGCCAGCAGCCAAGATCGCTTTGACAGGACAGGGAACACCGGGGAGCTGTTTTTT	19	TRBJ2-2	TRBV4-1	.	TRBD1
CASSYMNNYGYTF	TGTGCCAGCAGTTACATGAACAACTATGGCTACACCTTC	13	TRBJ1-2	TRBV6-6	.	.
CASSLTSAGGPYNEQFF	TGTGCCAGCAGCTTAACGTCGGCGGGAGGGCCCTACAATGAGCAGTTCTTC	17	TRBJ2-1	TRBV7-3	.	TRBD2
CASCRGQGFFTLHF	TGTGCCAGTTGCCGGGGACAGGGATTTTTCACCCTCCACTTT	14	TRBJ1-6	TRBV3-1/TRBV3-2	.	TRBD1
CASSQGTGGRNTIYF	TGCGCCAGCAGCCAAGGGACAGGGGGCAGAAACACCATATATTTT	15	TRBJ1-3	TRBV4-3	.	TRBD1
CASSIGTLETDTQYF	TGTGCCAGTAGTATCGGAACTCTAGAAACAGATACGCAGTATTTT	15	TRBJ2-3	TRBV19	.	.
CASSSGGAYNEQFF	TGTGCCAGCAGCTCCGGTGGAGCCTACAATGAGCAGTTCTTC	14	TRBJ2-1	TRBV7-3	.	.
CASSGGRVKQPSSTDTQYF	TGTGCCAGCAGTGGGGGGCGTGTTAAACAACCTTCTAGCACAGATACGCAGTATTTT	19	TRBJ2-3	TRBV28	.	.
CASSLGYGRGRQPQHF	TGTGCCAGCAGCTTAGGATACGGTAGGGGGCGTCAGCCCCAGCATTTT	16	TRBJ1-5	TRBV7-2	.	TRBD1
CASSSSKGTANEQYF	TGTGCCAGCAGCTCAAGCAAGGGGACGGCAAACGAGCAGTACTTC	15	TRBJ2-7	TRBV21-1	.	.
CASSLEAGSLALETQYF	TGCGCCAGCAGCTTGGAAGCAGGGAGTTTAGCTCTAGAGACCCAGTACTTC	17	TRBJ2-5	TRBV5-1	once	.
CASKALLARSYNEQFF	TGTGCCAGCAAGGCTCTACTAGCCCGCTCCTACAATGAGCAGTTCTTC	16	TRBJ2-1	TRBV27	once	.
CASRRQEMNTEAFF	TGTGCCAGCAGAAGACAGGAGATGAACACTGAAGCTTTCTTT	14	TRBJ1-1	TRBV27	.	.
CASSLQETQYF	TGTGCCAGCAGTTTACAAGAGACCCAGTACTTC	11	TRBJ2-5	TRBV6-6	.	.
CAWKSAGTGNTIYF	TGTGCCTGGAAATCCGCAGGTACTGGAAACACCATATATTTT	14	TRBJ1-3	TRBV30	once	.
CASSTSGVYNEQFF	TGTGCCAGCAGCACTAGCGGGGTCTACAATGAGCAGTTCTTC	14	TRBJ2-1	TRBV7-9	.	TRBD2
CASSVDGLGTEAFF	TGTGCCAGCAGCGTAGACGGGTTGGGCACTGAAGCTTTCTTT	14	TRBJ1-1	TRBV9	.	.
CASSSTSTGFMNTEAFF	TGTGCCAGCTCATCCACTTCGACAGGGTTCATGAACACTGAAGCTTTCTTT	17	TRBJ1-1	TRBV18	once	TRBD1
CARLQGSGGYTF	TGTGCCAGACTACAGGGTTCAGGGGGCTACACCTTC	12	TRBJ1-2	TRBV9	few	.
CASSGHSGRAGKYEQYF	TGTGCCAGCAGCGGCCATAGCGGGAGGGCCGGTAAATACGAGCAGTACTTC	17	TRBJ2-7	TRBV21-1	.	.
CASSPLGGAVSYEQYF	TGTGCCAGCAGCCCATTAGGAGGGGCAGTCTCCTACGAGCAGTACTTC	16	TRBJ2-7	TRBV7-8	.	.
CASSLQGGQPQHF	TGTGCCAGCAGTTTACAAGGGGGTCAGCCCCAGCATTTT	13	TRBJ1-5	TRBV12-3/TRBV12-4	few	.
CASTEVVTEAFF	TGTGCCAGCACAGAGGTGGTCACTGAAGCTTTCTTT	12	TRBJ1-1	TRBV2	.	.
CASSPSNAGTTPEKLFF	TGTGCCAGCTCACCGTCGAACGCAGGGACAACTCCTGAAAAACTGTTTTTT	17	TRBJ1-4	TRBV18	few	.
CASSPGQYEQYF	TGTGCCAGCAGCCCGGGACAGTACGAGCAGTACTTC	12	TRBJ2-7	TRBV5-5	.	TRBD1
CASSPQGYGYTF	TGTGCCAGCAGTCCGCAGGGCTATGGCTACACCTTC	12	TRBJ1-2	TRBV28	.	.
CASSDPRGRSRLSYTF	TGTGCCAGCAGTGACCCCCGGGGACGGTCTCGTTTGAGCTACACCTTC	16	TRBJ1-2	TRBV28	.	.
CASSSTGDKFF	TGTGCCAGCAGCTCTACAGGGGATAAGTTCTTC	11	TRBJ2-1	TRBV11-2	once	TRBD1
CASSQHRTSNSPLHF	TGTGCCAGCAGCCAACATCGGACATCTAATTCACCCCTCCACTTT	15	TRBJ1-6	TRBV14	.	.
CASSLGWGVGETQYF	TGTGCCAGCAGCTTAGGTTGGGGGGTAGGAGAGACCCAGTACTTC	15	TRBJ2-5	TRBV7-2	.	.
CASRRSYEQFF	TGTGCCAGCCGCAGGTCATATGAGCAGTTCTTC	11	TRBJ2-1	TRBV21-1	.	.
CGVGNYGYTF	TGTGGGGTCGGGAACTATGGCTACACCTTC	10	TRBJ1-2	TRBV28	.	.